Presented here are 5 T cell receptor beta chains from one specimen sequenced in a study of graft-versus-host responses after intestinal transplantation. Tissue processing of the graft released intraepithelial and lamina propria lymphocytes from it. Clones were read by immunoSEQ multiplex PCR, and TCRdb kept only the in-frame ones, dropping some. The data show about 3,300 clones, around 80% seen once. The sequencing here drew on ileum tissue, taken around 17 and 22 days after intestinal transplantation. All receptors derive from a human patient who received an intestinal transplant, so some T cells may come from the graft donor.

V is TRBV19 and J is TRBJ1-5; tentative D call: TRBD1 (5 bases). From germline, CDR1 is LNHDA and CDR2 SQIVND (reference sequence). V lost 6 bases and J lost 2, with 14 bases in between. The CDR3 is 15 amino acids. The CDR3 DNA reads as TGTGCCAGTAGGAACAGGCTTCAGGGCAATCAGCCCCAGCATTTT. Its translation is CASRNRLQGNQPQHF.

V gene TRBV6-6 combines with J gene TRBJ2-5; D perhaps matches TRBD2 (6 bases). Trimming stripped 8 bases from V and 4 bases from J, with 14 bases between. The CDR3 spans 13 residues. From germline, CDR1 is MNHNY and CDR2 SVGAGI (reference sequence). In nucleotides, the CDR3 is TGTGCCAGCCATGGGGGGTACCTAGAGACCCAGTACTTC. Its translation is CASHGGYLETQYF.

V and J are TRBV6-1 and TRBJ1-1; maybe TRBD1 (5 bases). Per germline, CDR1 MNHNS and CDR2 SASEGT. The CDR3 sequence is 15 residues long. Trimming took 5 bases from V and 1 from J, leaving 14 bases between them. This CDR3 is CASSPTGGPNTEAFF. The CDR3 nucleotides read TGTGCCAGCAGTCCCACCGGGGGACCGAACACTGAAGCTTTCTTT.

The chain joins TRBV30 to TRBJ1-6; 8 nucleotides agree with TRBD1. The germline CDR1 and CDR2 sequences are GTSNPN and SVGIG (reference sequence). The CDR3 loop spans 13 amino acids. V lost 4 bases to trimming and J lost 8 bases; unmatched junction nucleotides: 4. CDR3 in amino acids: CAWIGTGHSPLHF. The CDR3 nucleotides read TGTGCCTGGATCGGGACAGGTCATTCACCCCTCCACTTT.

The V gene is TRBV10-1, the J gene TRBJ2-1; TRBD1 might be the D (5 bases). Germline CDR1 reads WNHNN; CDR2 reads SYGVQD (reference sequence). This CDR3 comprises 16 residues. Deletions cut 9 bases from V and 3 bases from J, with 21 bases between. The CDR3 DNA sequence: TGCGCCAGTCTACAGGTTCGTTTAACTATCTACAATGAGCAGTTCTTC. Amino acid sequence: CASLQVRLTIYNEQFF.